This paragraph covers one TCR beta chain sequence. This record belongs to a study of blood T cell repertoires in COVID-19. Study summary: Samples taken during acute and convalescent COVID-19 were collected in the United States, Italy and Spain.

Libraries were prepared by immunoSEQ multiplex PCR; TCRdb keeps only in-frame clonotypes and omits some of them. The repertoire holds 320,000 or so clones, approximately 84% seen once, with approximately 0.99% in the top ten. Germline lookup yields CDR1 SGHTA and CDR2 FQGNSA. This CDR3 region has 15 residues. V was clipped by 1 base and J by 0 bases, with 7 bases between them. Participants were aged about 18 to 90 years from 20 to 30 US areas. Before being deemed recovered, Cohort 3 donors had two negative PCRs, clearance, or symptom resolution. The TCR originated in a woman aged 25 to 39 who had recovered from COVID-19. The rearrangement joins TRBV7-2 to TRBJ2-4; D gene ambiguous. Sequencing was performed on PBMCs or T cells enriched from blood (not recorded which). CDR3 sequence: CASSLVSLAKNIQYF. The CDR3 DNA reads as TGTGCCAGCAGCTTAGTGAGTCTAGCCAAAAACATTCAGTACTTC.